What follows is one T cell receptor (beta chain) and its context. This sample was included in a study of blood T cell repertoires in COVID-19. As for the study in general: T cells, B-cell-depleted T cells, or PBMCs provided the cDNA or gDNA that served as material.

The germline V gene encodes CDR1 LNHDA and CDR2 SQIVND (reference sequence). V lost 9 bases and J 5 bases, leaving 16 bases between the germline ends. This CDR3 is 13 amino acids long. In the authors' workflow: Quantification of nucleated cells was approximated via reference gene primer amplification. Here immunoSEQ multiplex PCR was the method, and the copy in TCRdb shows in-frame clones only, minus some. The V and J calls and the clone size are those of that table, but D and trimming were determined from the DNA. The profile shows a few hundred thousand clones, 85% to 90% of them singletons. The receptor was isolated from a woman between 40 and 50 years old with acute or convalescent COVID-19. This rearrangement joins TRBV19 to TRBJ1-1; D might be TRBD1 (5 bases). The sample was peripheral blood. The CDR3 DNA sequence: TGTGCCAGCACAAAAACTGGGGGGACTGAAGCTTTCTTT. Amino acid sequence: CASTKTGGTEAFF. The full variable domain, in which reference TRBV19 and TRBJ1-1 provide the parts outside the CDR3, is DGGITQSPKYLFRKEGQNVTLSCEQNLNHDAMYWYRQDPGQGLRLIYYSQIVNDFQKGDIAEGYSVSREKKESFPLTVTSAQKNPTAFYLCASTKTGGTEAFFGQGTRLTVV.